This record covers a single T cell receptor beta chain. The antigen remains unidentified. This specimen comes from a study of T cell responses to AZD1222 COVID-19 vaccine. Study results and limitations: Donors were mostly white British, more females; clonal diversity possibly underestimated. Along spike, vaccine-associated CD4 TCRs were found throughout, with dominance at 160-218 and 743-854.

Sequencing was performed with immunoSEQ multiplex PCR; in TCRdb, only in-frame clones are kept and a portion is missing. This table holds 95,000 to 150,000 clones, approximately 89% found once. The CDR3 runs 14 residues. Germline CDR1 is MNHEY and CDR2 is SMNVEV (reference sequence). The V end was cut by 3 bases, the J end by 1 base, with 9 bases between. This chain joins TRBV27 and TRBJ1-1; D is unresolved. This clonotype was obtained from an adult in good health. The sequenced sample was peripheral blood, obtained on day 0 of AZD1222 vaccination. In DNA, the CDR3 is TGTGCCAGCAGTTTTAGTGGAGCGAACACTGAAGCTTTCTTT. It is translated as CASSFSGANTEAFF.